The entry below gives a single T cell receptor beta chain sequence along with its context. Antigen: not known. The PCR used 60 Vbeta and 13 Jbeta primers. Data came from immunoSEQ multiplex PCR; TCRdb stores just in-frame clones and leaves some out. Counted here are roughly 100,000 clones, 70% to 80% occurring once; the ten biggest clones make up 0.79%. The sample comes from a study of cytomegalovirus exposure and HLA in healthy donors. About the research overall: Findings of an earlier analysis included under 140 million unique TCR beta sequences from roughly 200 million T cells. Of approximately 400 genotyped donors, approximately 84% clustered with self-reported Caucasian donors.

Study-wide results and caveats: Three CMV-associated chains proved CMV antigen-specific in vitro.

The V gene's germline CDR1 is PRHDT and CDR2 FYEKMQ (reference sequence). V was cut by 3 bases and J by 4 bases, with 16 bases left in between. This CDR3 contains 15 residues. The material sequenced was PBMCs. The genes are TRBV13 and TRBJ2-7; a weak D match, TRBD1 (6 bases). This sequence was found in a boy aged 5-17 years in good health and CMV-seronegative. CDR3 in DNA: TGTGCCAGCAGCTTCTACCGGGACACACAATACGAGCAGTACTTC. This encodes CASSFYRDTQYEQYF.